The clone carrying this T cell receptor (beta chain) was seen at least ten times. The source of the sample is a study of T cells of healthy individuals. MiXCR, applied by TCRdb to the 5' RACE reads, yields one record per CDR3 protein. The table lists some 82,000 distinct CDR3 sequences, more than 4.5% of them singletons. Trimming shortened V by 3 bases and J by 5 bases, and 16 bases separated the two germline ends. The CDR3 has 15 residues. Germline V gene lookup returns CDR1 MNHNS and CDR2 SASEGT. This receptor was identified in a female donor in good health. The chain combines TRBV6-1 with TRBJ1-2, with a weak D call TRBD1 (5 bases). The CDR3, as DNA: TGTGCCAGCAGTGAGTCAGGGTTGTATTGGTATGGCTACACCTTC. This codes for CASSESGLYWYGYTF.